The 8 T cell receptor beta chains below all came from one sample that was sequenced in a study of blood T cells in healthy people across ages. Alongside a J-beta primer mix, a sample-barcoded 5' primer served in a second PCR lasting about 6 to 11 cycles. TCRdb ran MiXCR on the 5' RACE reads and lists one entry per CDR3 protein. The sample contains about 1.1 million distinct CDR3 sequences, around two fifths of which appear only once. Input material: blood. The receptors come from a man between 18 and 35 years old in good health.

The chain joins TRBV5-1 to TRBJ2-1, with 11 nucleotides matching TRBD2. V shed 4 bases, J shed 7 bases, and the junction held 4 bases outside the gene matches. CDR1 and CDR2 (germline): SGHRS, YFSETQ. The CDR3 totals 14 residues. CDR3 residues: CASSHSGGANEQFF. CDR3 sequence (DNA): TGCGCCAGCAGCCATAGCGGGGGGGCGAATGAGCAGTTCTTC.

This clonotype was detected a few times. The rearrangement uses TRBV6-1 and TRBJ2-3, with D perhaps matching TRBD2 (5 bases). Germline loops: CDR1 MNHNS, CDR2 SASEGT. The CDR3 consists of 17 residues. Trimming pared 6 bases from V and 4 bases from J, leaving 23 bases between. CDR3 nucleotide sequence: TGTGCCAGCAGAGCTAGAAGATCCAGCGGAGCGGCAGATACGCAGTATTTT. This gives the protein CASRARRSSGAADTQYF.

The chain is built from TRBV6-5 and TRBJ1-1; TRBD1 agrees at 9 bases. Looked up from germline, CDR1 is MNHEY and CDR2 is SVGAGI. The CDR3 covers 12 residues. V shed 2 bases, J shed 11 bases, and the junction held 3 bases outside the gene matches. The CDR3 nucleotides are TGTGCCAGCAGTTACGGACAGGGGTATGCTTTCTTT. Residues: CASSYGQGYAFF.

The chain joins TRBV5-1 to TRBJ1-2; D gene unclear. The germline gives CDR1 SGHRS, CDR2 YFSETQ. The germline V and J ends were trimmed by 1 base and 2 bases, with 12 bases remaining between them. CDR3 length: 15 residues. The CDR3 DNA reads as TGCGCCAGCAGCTTGAGGGCGGCCGAGAACTATGGCTACACCTTC. Its protein product is CASSLRAAENYGYTF.

This clonotype was detected a few times. The J gene is TRBJ1-2, the V gene TRBV6-5, with D possibly being TRBD1 (5 bases). CDR3 length: 12 residues. Looked up from germline, CDR1 is MNHEY and CDR2 is SVGAGI. The V and J ends lost 6 bases and 11 bases respectively, with 16 bases between them. CDR3 DNA sequence: TGTGCCAGCAGCCCCGGGGACGGACGGTACACCTTC. Protein: CASSPGDGRYTF.

V usage is TRBV4-3 and J usage is TRBJ2-1; D remains unclear. This CDR3 has 14 residues. Germline V gene data show CDR1 as LGHNA and CDR2 as YSLEER. V was shortened by 0 bases and J by 8 bases, with 11 bases between the two germline ends. The CDR3 is CASSQEDRLDEQFF. Here the CDR3 DNA reads TGCGCCAGCAGCCAAGAAGACCGGTTGGATGAGCAGTTCTTC.

This clonotype was detected only a few times. The chain joins TRBV15 to TRBJ2-6, with D unclear. Germline V gene data show CDR1 as LNHNV and CDR2 as YYDKDF (reference sequence). The CDR3 runs 17 residues. V lost 1 base to trimming and J lost 1 base, with 11 bases between them. The chain's CDR3 is CATSRGTTRSGANVLTF. The CDR3 region has the DNA TGTGCCACCAGCAGAGGGACCACCCGTTCTGGGGCCAACGTCCTGACTTTC.

The chain couples TRBV10-3 to TRBJ1-2; D may be TRBD1 (5 bases). Germline assignment: CDR1 ENHRY and CDR2 SYGVKD. This CDR3 contains 15 residues. Trimming took 6 bases from V and 0 from J, leaving 14 bases between them. The CDR3 DNA follows: TGTGCCATCAGCCCTGACAGATATCCTAACTATGGCTACACCTTC. This gives the protein CAISPDRYPNYGYTF.